The 2 T cell receptor beta chains given below trace back to one sample, sequenced in a study of OX40 agonist ivuxolimab in advanced cancers. The library was generated by the immunoSEQ multiplex PCR assay. The immuneACCESS repertoire file appears here via TCRdb, limited to in-frame rearrangements. These files lack a portion of the clones; in checked studies, under half of the deficit traces to unresolved V genes, and the cause of the others is not known. This sample lists about 66,000 clones; about 91% were detected once. The top ten hold approximately 0.32% of the sample. The input for sequencing was CD4+ or CD8+ T cells sorted from blood, taken in a trial of the OX40 agonist ivuxolimab. These receptors all stem from an adult with an advanced solid tumor such as melanoma, head and neck, liver or kidney cancer.

This sequence joins TRBV5-5 and TRBJ2-3, with 9 nucleotides matching TRBD1. CDR3 length: 17 amino acids. Germline V gene sequence: CDR1 SGHKS, CDR2 YYEKEE (reference sequence). V dropped 3 bases and J dropped 4; count of bases not matched to a gene: 12. This chain's CDR3 is CASSWITGTGKSDTQYF. Here the CDR3 DNA reads TGTGCCAGCAGCTGGATAACCGGGACAGGGAAATCAGATACGCAGTATTTT.

The genes are TRBV7-4 and TRBJ1-5, with a possible D match to TRBD1 (5 bases). V shed 1 base and J shed 0 bases, with 10 bases lying between them. The germline V gene encodes CDR1 SGHVT and CDR2 SQSDAQ. This CDR3 contains 16 residues. CDR3 protein: CASSLGGGASNQPQHF. CDR3 nucleotides: TGTGCCAGCAGCTTAGGAGGTGGGGCTAGCAATCAGCCCCAGCATTTT.